Listed below are T cell receptor beta chains from one sample, sequenced in a study of blood T cell repertoires in COVID-19. Clones were read by immunoSEQ multiplex PCR, and TCRdb kept only the in-frame ones, dropping some. The table records about 460,000 clones, roughly nine tenths of them present only once. The sample comprised PBMCs or T cells enriched from blood (not recorded which). These TCRs come from a woman in her sixties or seventies who had recovered from COVID-19. The conserved cysteine and the conserved F or W are not part of the CDR3 here.

V gene	J gene	CDR3 protein
TRBV2	TRBJ2-5	AIGWGGIQETQY
TRBV19	TRBJ2-2	ASTNRGIGELF
TRBV11-2	TRBJ2-3	ASSSLAGGPDTQY
TRBV14	TRBJ2-1	ASSLWTGETYNEQF
TRBV28	TRBJ1-5	ASSLGPGAGGGQPQH
TRBV6-5	TRBJ1-2	ASRVPGQPRYT
TRBV11-2	TRBJ2-1	ASSLSPGKGYNEQF
TRBV3-1/TRBV3-2	TRBJ1-1	ASSQGLPGQANTEAF
TRBV3-1/TRBV3-2	TRBJ1-2	ASSQAGGNGYT
TRBV19	TRBJ1-2	ASSTGQGFNYGYT
TRBV5-1	TRBJ2-7	ASRRQGSNYEQY
TRBV19	TRBJ2-3	ASRTSGGATDTQY
TRBV4-1	TRBJ2-1	ASSRRMQGLYNEQF
TRBV19	TRBJ1-5	ASSTDLNQPQH
TRBV2	TRBJ1-5	ASSESRVGQPQH
TRBV6-5	TRBJ2-4	ASSWTEAKNIQY
TRBV5-1	TRBJ2-7	ASSLGQGGEQY
TRBV24-1	TRBJ1-2	ATSDLIGQGARFT
TRBV28	TRBJ1-1	ASSPPFTEAF
TRBV3-1/TRBV3-2	TRBJ1-2	ASSQNTGSYGYT
TRBV4-2	TRBJ2-2	ASSHTLWTGELF
TRBV6-5	TRBJ1-2	ASSYAAAFGGYT
TRBV5-4	TRBJ2-1	ASSDRTSGGWNEQF
TRBV2	TRBJ2-1	ASSELAGAYNEQF
TRBV5-1	TRBJ2-5	ASSSTGEETQY
TRBV7-6	TRBJ2-3	ASSFRLEGGSDTQY
TRBV30	TRBJ2-2	AWSRDRTNTGELF
TRBV30	TRBJ1-6	ASSTGVVSPLH
TRBV28	TRBJ2-5	ASSFGGAKETQY
TRBV6-5	TRBJ2-3	ASSPGRFNTQY
TRBV29-1	TRBJ1-1	SVSPGGKITEAF
TRBV6-5	TRBJ1-1	ASRYDRGRTEAF
TRBV5-1	TRBJ2-5	ASTRWAGRETQY
TRBV5-1	TRBJ1-3	ASSRTGEGNTIY
TRBV21-1	TRBJ1-5	ASSKSGSPKGYQPQH
TRBV19	TRBJ2-1	ASSRSGYNEQF
TRBV24-1	TRBJ2-2	ATSDRQGAYGELF
TRBV7-9	TRBJ2-7	ASSLAGSGIYEQY
TRBV7-9	TRBJ2-3	ASSPSTSGGFTDTQY
TRBV28	TRBJ2-1	ASSLLYRVYNEQF
TRBV5-4	TRBJ2-1	ASRRGQIIHEQF
TRBV7-2	TRBJ1-2	ASSPDRGQGEGYT
TRBV10-2	TRBJ1-2	ASSAQANYGYT
TRBV4-1	TRBJ1-4	ASSPARGRQVTWEKLF